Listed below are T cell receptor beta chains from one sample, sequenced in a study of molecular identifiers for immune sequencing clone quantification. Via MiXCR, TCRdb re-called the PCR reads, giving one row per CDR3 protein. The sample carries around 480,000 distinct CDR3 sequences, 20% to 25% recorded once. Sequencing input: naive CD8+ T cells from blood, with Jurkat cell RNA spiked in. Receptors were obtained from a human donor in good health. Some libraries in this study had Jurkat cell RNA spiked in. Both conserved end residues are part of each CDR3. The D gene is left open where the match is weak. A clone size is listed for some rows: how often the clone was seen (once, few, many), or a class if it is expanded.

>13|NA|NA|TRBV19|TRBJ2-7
CASSISSREEQYF
TGTGCCAGTAGTATTTCCTCCCGGGAAGAGCAGTACTTC
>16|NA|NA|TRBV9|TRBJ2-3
CASSVGGGLLADTQYF
TGTGCCAGCAGCGTAGGTGGAGGGCTCCTCGCAGATACGCAGTATTTT
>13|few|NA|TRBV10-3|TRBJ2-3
CAIGGRGADTQYF
TGTGCCATCGGCGGCCGGGGCGCAGATACGCAGTATTTT
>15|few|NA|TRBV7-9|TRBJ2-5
CASSLEDTLQETQYF
TGTGCCAGCAGCTTAGAGGACACCCTCCAGGAGACCCAGTACTTC
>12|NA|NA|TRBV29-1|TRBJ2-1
CSVDPTYNEQLF
TGCAGCGTTGACCCGACCTACAATGAGCAGCTCTTC
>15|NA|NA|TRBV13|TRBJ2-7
CASSSSGTSVYELYF
TGTGCCAGCAGCTCCTCCGGGACGTCGGTCTACGAGCTGTACTTC
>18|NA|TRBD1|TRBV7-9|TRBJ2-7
CASSASRDRGPTSYEQYF
TGTGCCAGCAGCGCGAGCCGGGACAGGGGTCCTACCTCCTACGAGCAGTACTTC
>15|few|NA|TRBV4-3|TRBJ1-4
CASSQDQVVREKLFF
TGCGCCAGCAGCCAAGATCAAGTGGTTCGAGAAAAACTGTTTTTT
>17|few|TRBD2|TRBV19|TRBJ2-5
CASSRDGLADNQETQYF
TGTGCCAGTAGTCGCGATGGGCTAGCGGACAACCAAGAGACCCAGTACTTC
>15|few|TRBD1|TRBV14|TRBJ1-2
CASSQDQGQLYGYTF
TGTGCCAGCAGCCAAGACCAGGGACAGCTCTATGGCTACACCTTC
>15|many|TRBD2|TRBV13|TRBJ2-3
CASGTSGGSTDTQYF
TGTGCCAGCGGGACTAGCGGGGGCTCGACAGATACGCAGTATTTT
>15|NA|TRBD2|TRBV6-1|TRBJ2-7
CASNSRGTSLGEQYF
TGTGCCAGCAATTCTCGCGGGACTAGTTTGGGCGAGCAGTACTTC
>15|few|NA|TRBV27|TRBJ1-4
CASSLYYSTNEKLFF
TGTGCCAGCAGTTTATATTACTCAACTAATGAAAAACTGTTTTTT
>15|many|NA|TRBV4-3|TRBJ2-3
CASSQGPGLEDTQYF
TGCGCCAGCAGCCAGGGGCCTGGGTTGGAAGATACGCAGTATTTT
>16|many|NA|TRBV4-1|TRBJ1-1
CASSQDKERLNTEAFF
TGCGCCAGCAGCCAAGACAAGGAACGGCTGAACACTGAAGCTTTCTTT
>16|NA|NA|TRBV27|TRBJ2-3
CASSLFLGGSTDTQYF
TGTGCCAGCAGTTTATTTTTGGGGGGAAGCACAGATACGCAGTATTTT
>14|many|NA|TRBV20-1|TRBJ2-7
CSARVELDSYEQYF
TGCAGTGCTAGAGTAGAACTCGACTCCTACGAGCAGTACTTC